The 32 T cell receptor beta chains in this list originate from one sample, sequenced in a study of Ad26.COV2.S vaccination and SARS-CoV-2 variants. Assay used: immunoSEQ multiplex PCR; TCRdb lists only in-frame clones, some missing. The table records about 400,000 clones, 88% of them present only once. Treatment indicated: about 20 received Ad26.COV2.S at low or high dose, single or two shots; roughly five received placebo; per-sample allocation not given. Sampling occurred on day 63 after the first vaccine or placebo injection. The sample here was peripheral blood, taken in a trial of Ad26.COV2.S vaccine versus placebo. The receptors come from a person between 18 and 65 years old who received the Ad26.COV2.S COVID-19 vaccine or a placebo.

This clone was seen only once. The genes are TRBV5-1 and TRBJ2-3; 10 bases are shared with TRBD2. CDR1 SGHRS and CDR2 YFSETQ come from the germline V gene. With 0 bases clipped from V and 6 bases from J, the junction kept 10 bases outside the gene matches. This CDR3 is 17 amino acids long. The CDR3 DNA reads as TGCGCCAGCAGCTTGGAATGGACTAGCGGTTCACAGGATACGCAGTATTTT. It encodes CASSLEWTSGSQDTQYF.

The rearrangement joins TRBV11-2 to TRBJ2-3; D is perhaps TRBD1 or TRBD2 (5 bases each). This CDR3 is 17 amino acids long. V was trimmed by 1 base and J by 2 bases, leaving 16 bases between them. Germline V gives CDR1 SGHAT, CDR2 FQNNGV. CDR3 bases: TGTGCCAGCAGCTTAGTAGGGGCAGAGGGTTTCACAGATACGCAGTATTTT. It encodes CASSLVGAEGFTDTQYF.

This chain joins TRBV11-3 and TRBJ1-1; D ambiguous. CDR1 is SGHNT and CDR2 is YENEEA in the germline V gene. V lost 1 base and J lost 1, with 7 bases in between. The CDR3 spans 14 residues. This CDR3 reads CASSLGAGNTEAFF. The CDR3 nucleotides read TGTGCCAGCAGCTTAGGAGCGGGGAACACTGAAGCTTTCTTT.

V gene TRBV5-1 combines with J gene TRBJ1-2; 8 bases agree with TRBD1. Germline V gene sequence: CDR1 SGHRS, CDR2 YFSETQ. Losses at the gene ends were 0 bases for V and 6 bases for J; bases not matched to a gene: 7. The CDR3 runs 15 residues. As DNA, the CDR3 is TGCGCCAGCAGCTTGGATCGGACAGGGATGGATGGCTACACCTTC. It specifies CASSLDRTGMDGYTF.

The gene calls are TRBV12-5 and TRBJ1-5; tentative D call: TRBD1 (5 bases). The V and J ends lost 6 bases and 5 bases respectively, with 11 bases between them. Germline loops: CDR1 LGHNT, CDR2 FRNRAP. CDR3 length: 13 amino acids. CDR3 sequence (DNA): TGTGCTAGTGGGTTAGGGGTCGATCAGCCCCAGCATTTT. Its translation: CASGLGVDQPQHF.

The J gene is TRBJ2-1, the V gene TRBV5-4; the match to TRBD2 covers 10 bases. CDR3 length: 16 amino acids. Germline loops: CDR1 SGHNT, CDR2 YYREEE (reference sequence). Germline trimming cut 0 bases from V and 8 bases from J; bases unmatched to any gene: 8. The CDR3 region is CASSLDGTSVGDEQFF. CDR3 nucleotides: TGTGCCAGCAGCTTGGACGGGACTAGCGTAGGCGATGAGCAGTTCTTC.

The gene calls are TRBV7-9 and TRBJ1-2; tentatively, D is TRBD1 (5 bases). Germline values: CDR1 SEHNR, CDR2 FQNEAQ (reference sequence). Trimming took 5 bases from V and 4 from J, leaving 26 bases between them. The CDR3 covers 18 residues. The CDR3 is CASSITGTDHNPRYGYTF. The CDR3 region has the DNA TGTGCCAGCAGCATAACCGGGACGGACCACAACCCCCGCTATGGCTACACCTTC.

This clone was seen a single time. The V and J genes are TRBV27 and TRBJ2-7; D uncertain. Germline CDR1 MNHEY, CDR2 SMNVEV (reference sequence). Trimming took 6 bases from V and 2 from J, leaving 14 bases between them. The CDR3 is made up of 14 amino acids. CDR3 in amino acids: CASSSDTQTYEQYF. Here the CDR3 DNA reads TGTGCCAGCAGCTCCGACACTCAAACCTACGAGCAGTACTTC.

The chain is built from TRBV6-2 or TRBV6-3 and TRBJ2-1; 10 positions match TRBD2. V shed 6 bases and J 0 bases; nucleotides not matched to a gene: 14. Germline V gives CDR1 MNHEY, CDR2 SVGEGT. The CDR3 has 19 residues. The DNA of the CDR3 is TGTGCCAGCAGCACCACTAGCGGGGTCCCTTTAAGCTCCTACAATGAGCAGTTCTTC. It encodes CASSTTSGVPLSSYNEQFF.

The chain recombines TRBV19 with TRBJ2-5; tentatively, D is TRBD2 (6 bases). Trimming removed 9 bases from V and 2 bases from J, with 13 bases in between. Per germline, CDR1 LNHDA and CDR2 SQIVND (reference sequence). This CDR3 is built from 13 residues. CDR3 in amino acids: CASGGPSQETQYF. In DNA, the CDR3 is TGTGCCAGCGGGGGTCCCTCTCAAGAGACCCAGTACTTC.

The chain joins TRBV27 to TRBJ1-1, with TRBD1 as a possible D gene (6 bases). The CDR3 has 13 amino acids. V was pared by 5 bases and J by 9 bases, with 16 bases between. Per the germline V gene, CDR1 is MNHEY and CDR2 is SMNVEV (reference sequence). CDR3 sequence reads: CASSPSPGVKAFF. In DNA, the CDR3 is TGTGCCAGCAGTCCTAGCCCAGGGGTGAAAGCTTTCTTT.

The chain carries TRBV18 and TRBJ1-2; D unresolved. The CDR3 contains 16 residues. Looked up from germline, CDR1 is KGHSH and CDR2 is LQKENI. Trimming took off 3 bases at V and 6 bases at J, with 20 bases between the two ends. CDR3 in DNA: TGTGCCAGCTCACCTCAGGACGGTGCCCCCCTGAATGGCTACACCTTC. Amino acids: CASSPQDGAPLNGYTF.

This rearrangement joins TRBV6-1 to TRBJ1-5; 7 nucleotides agree with TRBD1. The length of the CDR3 is 13 residues. With 3 bases clipped from V and 4 bases from J, the junction kept 0 bases outside the gene matches. Germline V gene data show CDR1 as MNHNS and CDR2 as SASEGT. CDR3 amino acids: CASSETGNQPQHF. The CDR3 coding sequence is TGTGCCAGCAGTGAGACAGGGAATCAGCCCCAGCATTTT.

This sequence joins TRBV9 and TRBJ2-3; 14 bases match TRBD2. CDR3 length: 16 amino acids. Trimming took 4 bases from V and 4 from J; bases not matched to a gene: 5. Germline CDR1 SGDLS, CDR2 YYNGEE. CDR3 nucleotide sequence: TGTGCCAGCAGCCCTCGGACTAGCGGGGGGTCAGATACGCAGTATTTT. This gives the protein CASSPRTSGGSDTQYF.

This chain uses TRBV19 with TRBJ1-5, with D possibly matching TRBD1 (5 bases). The CDR3 consists of 15 residues. The germline V and J ends were trimmed by 7 bases and 2 bases, with 15 bases remaining between them. The V gene's germline CDR1 is LNHDA and CDR2 SQIVND (reference sequence). For the CDR3, the DNA is TGTGCCAGTAAACACGACGGGGGAGGCAATCAGCCCCAGCATTTT. It yields the protein CASKHDGGGNQPQHF.

Only one count was recorded for this clone. This chain uses TRBV18 with TRBJ1-2; possible D gene TRBD1, 6 bases. This CDR3 is 16 amino acids long. The germline V gene encodes CDR1 KGHSH and CDR2 LQKENI. V lost 3 bases and J lost 1, with 15 bases in between. The CDR3 DNA reads as TGTGCCAGCTCACCCCGGGCCGCAGGGGATAACTATGGCTACACCTTC. Translation gives CASSPRAAGDNYGYTF.

The chain uses TRBV7-9 and TRBJ2-7, with a weak D call TRBD2 (6 bases). Germline CDR1 reads SEHNR; CDR2 reads FQNEAQ (reference sequence). This CDR3 is built from 16 residues. The germline V and J ends were trimmed by 1 base and 3 bases, with 16 bases remaining between them. The CDR3 spells CASSLGAGLASYEQYF. The CDR3 DNA is TGTGCCAGCAGCTTAGGGGCGGGGCTAGCGAGCTACGAGCAGTACTTC.

This chain uses TRBV4-1 with TRBJ2-7; D may be TRBD1 (7 bases). The CDR3 is made up of 13 amino acids. With 1 base removed from V and 6 bases from J, the gap between germline ends came to 10 bases. Germline V gene data show CDR1 as MGHRA and CDR2 as YSYEKL. The CDR3 is CASSQVRDSEQYF. CDR3 DNA sequence: TGCGCCAGCAGCCAAGTGCGGGACAGCGAGCAGTACTTC.

The V gene is TRBV11-2, the J gene TRBJ2-7, with 12 bases that match TRBD1. Germline CDR1 is SGHAT and CDR2 is FQNNGV. The CDR3 has 16 amino acids. J gave up 4 bases and V 5 bases, and 9 bases lay outside the gene matches. The CDR3 protein is CASSRTGTGGMYEQYF. CDR3 nucleotide sequence: TGTGCCAGCAGCCGAACCGGGACAGGGGGCATGTACGAGCAGTACTTC. The full variable domain, completed using reference TRBV11-2 and TRBJ2-7, is EAGVAQSPRYKIIEKRQSVAFWCNPISGHATLYWYQQILGQGPKLLIQFQNNGVVDDSQLPKDRFSAERLKGVDSTLKIQPAKLEDSAVYLCASSRTGTGGMYEQYFGPGTRLTVT.

As for this clone: The junction differs from germline at one of its ends, possibly a read error. This rearrangement joins TRBV3-1 (or the pseudogene TRBV3-2) to TRBJ2-4, with 8 bases aligning to TRBD1. Per germline, CDR1 LGHDT and CDR2 YNNKEL (reference sequence). The length of the CDR3 is 14 residues. CDR3 region: CASNQAGQGATQYF. In DNA form, the CDR3 reads TGTGCCAGCAACCAAGCCGGACAGGGCGCCACGCAGTACTTC.

The chain links TRBV7-9 to TRBJ1-2; D gene ambiguous. CDR1 and CDR2 (germline): SEHNR, FQNEAQ (reference sequence). The CDR3 totals 16 residues. The V gene lost 0 bases and the J gene lost 3 bases, with 14 bases spanning the gap. CDR3 sequence reads: CASSLAGLQAHYGYTF. CDR3 sequence (DNA): TGTGCCAGCAGCTTAGCCGGACTGCAAGCCCACTATGGCTACACCTTC.

The V call is TRBV4-1, the J call TRBJ2-7; tentatively, D is TRBD2 (5 bases). V lost 0 bases, J lost 2 bases, and 23 bases lay in between. The CDR3 has 19 amino acids. Germline V lookup: CDR1 MGHRA, CDR2 YSYEKL. CDR3 nucleotide sequence: TGCGCCAGCAGCCAAGAGGAAGTACAGAGGGTTGGTAGAGCCTACGAGCAGTACTTC. Encoded protein: CASSQEEVQRVGRAYEQYF.

This clone appeared once. The gene calls are TRBV7-2 and TRBJ2-3, with 9 bases identical to TRBD2. With 3 bases clipped from V and 3 bases from J, the junction kept 1 base outside the gene matches. The CDR3 has 14 residues. Germline V gene lookup returns CDR1 SGHTA and CDR2 FQGNSA. The CDR3 nucleotides read TGTGCCAGCAGCTTTAGCGGGGGTACAGATACGCAGTATTTT. This encodes CASSFSGGTDTQYF.

This clone has just a few counts. Additional DNA sequences in this sample encode the identical CDR3. This chain connects TRBV5-1 to TRBJ1-6, with 10 bases that match TRBD1. The CDR3 extends over 15 amino acids. The trim removed 0 bases at V and 8 bases at J, leaving 2 bases unmatched. The germline V gene has CDR1 SGHRS and CDR2 YFSETQ. The CDR3 reads CASSLDGQGDSPLHF. Here the CDR3 DNA reads TGCGCCAGCAGCTTGGACGGACAGGGGGATTCACCCCTCCACTTT. Looking up the rest from reference TRBV5-1 and TRBJ1-6 gives the full variable domain: KAGVTQTPRYLIKTRGQQVTLSCSPISGHRSVSWYQQTPGQGLQFLFEYFSETQRNKGNFPGRFSGRQFSNSRSEMNVSTLELGDSALYLCASSLDGQGDSPLHFGNGTRLTVT.

This sequence joins TRBV19 and TRBJ2-5, with TRBD2 as a possible D gene (7 bases). The V gene lost 6 bases and the J gene lost 5 bases, with 19 bases spanning the gap. The CDR3 runs 15 residues. Per the germline V gene, CDR1 is LNHDA and CDR2 is SQIVND (reference sequence). The CDR3 protein is CASSRGGGAGETQYF. For the CDR3, the DNA is TGTGCCAGTAGCCGCGGAGGGGGGGCTGGGGAGACCCAGTACTTC.

The chain is built from TRBV11-2 and TRBJ1-3; D perhaps matches TRBD1 (6 bases). Looked up from germline, CDR1 is SGHAT and CDR2 is FQNNGV. The CDR3 contains 15 residues. V was cut by 1 base and J by 4 bases, with 11 bases left in between. The chain's CDR3 is CASSLVRQGGNTIYF. The CDR3 DNA reads as TGTGCCAGCAGCTTAGTTCGGCAGGGGGGAAACACCATATATTTT.

The gene calls are TRBV27 and TRBJ2-5; 11 bases agree with TRBD2. V was pared by 2 bases and J by 1 base, with 3 bases of the junction left unmatched. The CDR3 length is 16 residues. CDR1 is MNHEY, CDR2 SMNVEV, per germline (reference sequence). CDR3: CASSLTSGGIQETQYF. The CDR3 nucleotides read TGTGCCAGCAGTTTAACTAGCGGGGGTATCCAAGAGACCCAGTACTTC.

The chain recombines TRBV7-8 with TRBJ1-5; D is uncertain. Germline lookup yields CDR1 SGHVS and CDR2 FQNEAQ. Trimming stripped 5 bases from V and 2 bases from J, with 16 bases between. CDR3 length: 16 residues. This CDR3 is CASSTLRISGNQPQHF. The CDR3 DNA reads TGTGCCAGCAGCACGCTGAGGATAAGTGGCAATCAGCCCCAGCATTTT.

The chain combines TRBV3-1 (or the pseudogene TRBV3-2) with TRBJ2-7, with 10 bases aligning to TRBD1. The CDR3 loop spans 14 amino acids. The trim removed 3 bases at V and 5 bases at J, leaving 4 bases unmatched. Germline loops: CDR1 LGHDT, CDR2 YNNKEL (reference sequence). As DNA, the CDR3 is TGTGCCAGCAGCCATGGGACAGGGGCCGACGAGCAGTACTTC. Translation: CASSHGTGADEQYF.

The chain combines TRBV7-6 with TRBJ2-3; D is unclear. The CDR3 is made up of 12 amino acids. The V and J ends lost 5 bases and 5 bases respectively, with 8 bases between them. The germline CDR1 and CDR2 sequences are SGHVS and FNYEAQ. The CDR3 loop reads CASSPTRDTQYF. The DNA for the CDR3 is TGTGCCAGCAGCCCTACGAGAGATACGCAGTATTTT.

The J gene is TRBJ2-7, the V gene TRBV7-8; weak D call: TRBD1 (6 bases). Trimming stripped 5 bases from V and 4 bases from J, with 12 bases between. Germline V gene sequence: CDR1 SGHVS, CDR2 FQNEAQ. CDR3 size: 13 residues. The CDR3 spells CASSRDTSYEQYF. CDR3 coding DNA: TGTGCCAGCAGCCGGGACACATCTTACGAGCAGTACTTC.

The chain combines TRBV28 with TRBJ1-4; D is undetermined. The CDR3 is 13 amino acids. The germline V and J ends were trimmed by 4 bases and 8 bases, with 11 bases remaining between them. CDR1 and CDR2 (germline): MDHEN, SYDVKM. The CDR3 protein is CASSSPGIEKLFF. CDR3 DNA sequence: TGTGCCAGCAGTTCCCCGGGGATCGAAAAACTGTTTTTT.